Only a few counts were recorded for the clone carrying this T cell receptor (beta chain). This entry belongs to a study of patients and donors after allogeneic stem cell transplantation. Each CDR3 protein is one row after TCRdb ran MiXCR on the RT-PCR reads. The data contain about 410,000 distinct CDR3 sequences, 16% of them singletons. Trimming cost V 4 bases and J 1 base; bases outside gene matches: 3. The CDR3 spans 14 residues. Germline assignment: CDR1 SGHTA and CDR2 FQGNSA. This TCR was recovered from a human donor who was either an allogeneic HSCT recipient or a stem cell or donor lymphocyte infusion donor (not recorded which). It is not recorded whose cells these are; they may come from a transplant donor. Source material: blood, either unsorted or a sorted T cell fraction (not recorded which). The V and J genes are TRBV7-2 and TRBJ2-7, with 8 bases fitting TRBD1. The CDR3 reads CASSSGGASYEQYF. CDR3 coding DNA: TGTGCCAGCAGCTCAGGGGGCGCTTCCTACGAGCAGTACTTC.